The present TCR beta chain was sequenced within a study of blood T cell repertoires in COVID-19. For the study at large: COVID-19 samples, acute and convalescent, were from the United States, Italy and Spain. T cells, B-cell-depleted T cells, or PBMCs provided the cDNA or gDNA that served as material.

CDR1 is SGHRS, CDR2 YFSETQ, per germline. V was trimmed by 0 bases and J by 4 bases, leaving 5 bases between them. This CDR3 comprises 13 residues. Sequenced by immunoSEQ multiplex PCR; TCRdb stores in-frame clones only, minus some. The sample shows 250,000 to 300,000 clones, 81% of them seen only once. This clonotype was obtained from a woman aged 55 to 70 with active or convalescent COVID-19. The chain employs TRBV5-1 and TRBJ2-1; the D is unclear. Sequenced sample: peripheral blood. The CDR3 coding sequence is TGCGCCAGCAGCTTGGACAGATACAATGAGCAGTTCTTC. This codes for CASSLDRYNEQFF.